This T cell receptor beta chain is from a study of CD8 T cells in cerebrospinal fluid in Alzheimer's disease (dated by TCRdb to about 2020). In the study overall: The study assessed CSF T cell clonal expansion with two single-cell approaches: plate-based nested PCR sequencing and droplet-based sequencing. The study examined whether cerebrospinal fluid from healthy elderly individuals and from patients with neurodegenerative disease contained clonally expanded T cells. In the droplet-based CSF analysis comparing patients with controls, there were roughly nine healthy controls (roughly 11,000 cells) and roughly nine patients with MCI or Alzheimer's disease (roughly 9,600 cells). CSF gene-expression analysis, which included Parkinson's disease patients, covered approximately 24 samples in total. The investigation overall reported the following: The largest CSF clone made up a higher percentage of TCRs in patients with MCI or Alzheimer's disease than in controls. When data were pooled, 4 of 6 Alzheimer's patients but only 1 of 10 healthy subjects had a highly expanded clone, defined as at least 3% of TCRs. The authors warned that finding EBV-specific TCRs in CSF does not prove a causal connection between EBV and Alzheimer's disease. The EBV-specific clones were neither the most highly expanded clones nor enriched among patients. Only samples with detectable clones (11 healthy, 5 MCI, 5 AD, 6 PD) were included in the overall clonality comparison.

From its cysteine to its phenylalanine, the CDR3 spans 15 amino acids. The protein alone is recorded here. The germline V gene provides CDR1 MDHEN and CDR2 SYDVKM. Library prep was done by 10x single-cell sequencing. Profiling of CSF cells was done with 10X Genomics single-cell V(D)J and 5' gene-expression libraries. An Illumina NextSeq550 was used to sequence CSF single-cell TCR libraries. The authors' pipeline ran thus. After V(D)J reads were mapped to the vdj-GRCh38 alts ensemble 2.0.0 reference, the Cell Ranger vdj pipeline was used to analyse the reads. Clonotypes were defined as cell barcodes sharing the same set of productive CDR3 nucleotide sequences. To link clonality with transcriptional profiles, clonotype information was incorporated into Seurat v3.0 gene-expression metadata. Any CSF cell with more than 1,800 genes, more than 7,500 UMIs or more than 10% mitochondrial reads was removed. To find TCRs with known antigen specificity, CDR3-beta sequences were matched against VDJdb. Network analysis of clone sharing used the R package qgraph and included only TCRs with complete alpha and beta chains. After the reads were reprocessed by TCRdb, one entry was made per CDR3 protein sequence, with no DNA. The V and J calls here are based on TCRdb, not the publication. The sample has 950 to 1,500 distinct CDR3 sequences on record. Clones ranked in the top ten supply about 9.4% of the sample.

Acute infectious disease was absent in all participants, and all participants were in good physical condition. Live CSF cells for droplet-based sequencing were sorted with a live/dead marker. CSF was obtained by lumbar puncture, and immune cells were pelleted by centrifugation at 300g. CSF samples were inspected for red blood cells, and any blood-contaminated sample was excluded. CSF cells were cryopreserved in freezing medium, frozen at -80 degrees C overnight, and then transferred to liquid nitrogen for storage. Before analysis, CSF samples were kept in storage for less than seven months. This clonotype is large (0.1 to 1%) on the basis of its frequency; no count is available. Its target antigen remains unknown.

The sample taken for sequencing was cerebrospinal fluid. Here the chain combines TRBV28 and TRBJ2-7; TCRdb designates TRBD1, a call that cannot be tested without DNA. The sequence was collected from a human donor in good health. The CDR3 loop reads CASSREWVGPYEQYF.